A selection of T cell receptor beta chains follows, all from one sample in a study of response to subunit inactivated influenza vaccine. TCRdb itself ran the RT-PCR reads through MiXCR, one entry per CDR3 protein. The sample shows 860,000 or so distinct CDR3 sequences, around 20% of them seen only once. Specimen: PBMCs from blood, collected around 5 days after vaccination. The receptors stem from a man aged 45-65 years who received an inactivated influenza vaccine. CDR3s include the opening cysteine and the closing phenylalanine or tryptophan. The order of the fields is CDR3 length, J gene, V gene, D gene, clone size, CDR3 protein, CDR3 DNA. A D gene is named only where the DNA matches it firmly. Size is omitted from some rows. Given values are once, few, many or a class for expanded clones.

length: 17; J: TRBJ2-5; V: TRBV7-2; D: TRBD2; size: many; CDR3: CASSLILRLAERETQYF; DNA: TGTGCCAGCAGCTTAATACTCCGACTAGCGGAAAGAGAGACCCAGTACTTC
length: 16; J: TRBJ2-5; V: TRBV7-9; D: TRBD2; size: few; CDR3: CASSSRGSGVSETQYF; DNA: TGTGCCAGCAGCTCCCGTGGTAGCGGGGTGTCTGAGACCCAGTACTTC
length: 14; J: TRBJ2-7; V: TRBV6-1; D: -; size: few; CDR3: CASRPQAIDNEQYF; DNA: TGTGCCAGCAGGCCCCAAGCCATTGATAACGAGCAGTACTTC
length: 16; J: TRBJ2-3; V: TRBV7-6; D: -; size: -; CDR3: CASSLMAGDPTDTQYF; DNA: TGTGCCAGCAGCTTAATGGCAGGGGACCCCACAGATACGCAGTATTTT
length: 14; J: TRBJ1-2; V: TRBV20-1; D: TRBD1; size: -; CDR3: CSALGQGLNYGYTF; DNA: TGCAGTGCTCTCGGACAGGGACTTAACTATGGCTACACCTTC
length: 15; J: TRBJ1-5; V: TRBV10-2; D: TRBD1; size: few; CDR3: CASNLWGQGHQPQHF; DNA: TGCGCCAGCAATCTTTGGGGACAGGGTCATCAGCCCCAGCATTTT
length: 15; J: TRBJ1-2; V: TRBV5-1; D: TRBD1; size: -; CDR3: CASSSLDRVGYGYTF; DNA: TGCGCCAGCAGCTCCCTGGACAGGGTTGGTTATGGCTACACCTTC
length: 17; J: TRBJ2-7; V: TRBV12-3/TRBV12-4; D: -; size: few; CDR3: CASSFRGVGGFPYEQYF; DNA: TGTGCCAGCAGTTTCCGCGGGGTAGGGGGTTTCCCCTACGAGCAGTACTTC
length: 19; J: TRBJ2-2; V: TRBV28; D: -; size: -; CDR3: CASSLITGHWTANTGELFF; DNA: TGTGCCAGCAGTTTAATTACCGGCCACTGGACGGCGAACACCGGGGAGCTGTTTTTT
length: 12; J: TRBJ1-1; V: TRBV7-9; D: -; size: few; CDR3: CASSLGPTEAFF; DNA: TGTGCCAGCAGCTTAGGACCCACTGAAGCTTTCTTT
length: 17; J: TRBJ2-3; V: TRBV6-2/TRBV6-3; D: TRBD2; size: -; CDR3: CASSFPGLAGGPGTQYF; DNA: TGTGCCAGCAGTTTCCCGGGACTAGCGGGGGGTCCAGGTACGCAGTATTTT
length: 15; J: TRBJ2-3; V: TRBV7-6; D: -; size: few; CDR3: CASSLPGTGTDTQYF; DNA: TGTGCCAGCAGCTTACCAGGGACCGGCACAGATACGCAGTATTTT
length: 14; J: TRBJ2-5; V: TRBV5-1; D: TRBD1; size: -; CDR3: CASSAGQGAETQYF; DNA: TGCGCCAGCAGCGCCGGACAGGGGGCCGAGACCCAGTACTTC
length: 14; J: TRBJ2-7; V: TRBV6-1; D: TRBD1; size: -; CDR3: CASKGGRQAYEQYF; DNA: TGTGCCAGTAAAGGGGGCAGGCAAGCCTACGAGCAGTACTTC
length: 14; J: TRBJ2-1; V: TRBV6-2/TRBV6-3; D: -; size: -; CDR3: CASSDADRDNEQFF; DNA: TGTGCCAGCAGCGACGCGGACAGAGACAATGAGCAGTTCTTC
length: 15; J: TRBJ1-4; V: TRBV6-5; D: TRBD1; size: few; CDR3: CASSLQGSRNEKLFF; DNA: TGTGCCAGCAGTTTACAGGGGTCTCGAAATGAAAAACTGTTTTTT
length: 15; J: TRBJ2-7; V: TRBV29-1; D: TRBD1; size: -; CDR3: CSVTPGTGDAYEQYF; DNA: TGCAGCGTGACCCCCGGGACAGGGGATGCCTACGAGCAGTACTTC
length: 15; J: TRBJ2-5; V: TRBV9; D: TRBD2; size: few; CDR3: CASSYIAGPQETQYF; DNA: TGTGCCAGCAGCTACATAGCGGGGCCCCAAGAGACCCAGTACTTC
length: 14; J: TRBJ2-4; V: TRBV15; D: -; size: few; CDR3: CATSRATEKNIQYF; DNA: TGTGCCACCAGCAGAGCAACAGAGAAAAACATTCAGTACTTC
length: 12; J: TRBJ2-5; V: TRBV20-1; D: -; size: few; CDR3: CSASAQLETQYF; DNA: TGCAGTGCTAGTGCCCAATTAGAGACCCAGTACTTC
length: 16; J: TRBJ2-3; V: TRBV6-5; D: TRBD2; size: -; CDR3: CASSFLRGGSTDTQYF; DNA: TGTGCCAGCAGTTTCCTACGGGGGGGCAGCACAGATACGCAGTATTTT
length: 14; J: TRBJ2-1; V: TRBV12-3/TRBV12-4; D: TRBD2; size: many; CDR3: CATSTSGGRNEQFF; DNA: TGTGCCACCTCGACTAGCGGGGGGCGCAATGAGCAGTTCTTC
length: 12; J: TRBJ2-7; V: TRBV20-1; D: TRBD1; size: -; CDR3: CSASGRGNEQYF; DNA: TGCAGTGCCTCAGGCAGGGGGAACGAGCAGTACTTC
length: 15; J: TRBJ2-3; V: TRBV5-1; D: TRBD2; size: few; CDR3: CASTLSGGGTDTQYF; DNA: TGCGCCAGCACCCTTAGCGGGGGCGGCACAGATACGCAGTATTTT
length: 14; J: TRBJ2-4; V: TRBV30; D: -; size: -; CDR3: CAWSRLLAKNIQYF; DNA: TGTGCCTGGAGTAGACTCTTAGCCAAAAACATTCAGTACTTC
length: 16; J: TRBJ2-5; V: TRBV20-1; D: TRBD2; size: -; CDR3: CSARGTERGAGETQYF; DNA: TGCAGTGCACGGGGTACTGAGCGGGGGGCCGGGGAGACCCAGTACTTC
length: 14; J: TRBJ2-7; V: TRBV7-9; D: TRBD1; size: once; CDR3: CASSSGQGRNEQYF; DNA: TGTGCCAGCAGCTCGGGACAGGGACGCAATGAGCAGTACTTC
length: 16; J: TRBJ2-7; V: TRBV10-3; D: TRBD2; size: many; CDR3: CAISGERSSGNYEQYF; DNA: TGTGCCATCAGTGGGGAGAGGTCTAGCGGGAACTACGAGCAGTACTTC
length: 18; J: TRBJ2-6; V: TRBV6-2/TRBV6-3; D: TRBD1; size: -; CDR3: CASSYEGTGTSGANVLTF; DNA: TGTGCCAGCAGTTACGAGGGGACAGGAACCTCTGGGGCCAACGTCCTGACTTTC
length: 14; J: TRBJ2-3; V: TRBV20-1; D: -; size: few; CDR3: CSARPQGRGGTQYF; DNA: TGCAGTGCTAGACCCCAGGGGCGCGGGGGTACGCAGTATTTT
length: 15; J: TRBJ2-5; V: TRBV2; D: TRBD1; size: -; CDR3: CASSGGQGVRETQYF; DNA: TGTGCCAGCAGCGGCGGACAGGGGGTACGGGAGACCCAGTACTTC
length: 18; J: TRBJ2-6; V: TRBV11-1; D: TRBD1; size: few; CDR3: CASSLRDRDDSGANVLTF; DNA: TGTGCCAGCAGCTTAAGGGACAGAGACGACTCTGGGGCCAACGTCCTGACTTTC
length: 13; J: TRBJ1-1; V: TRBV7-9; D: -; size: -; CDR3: CASSKSDHPEAFF; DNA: TGTGCCAGCAGCAAATCTGACCACCCTGAAGCTTTCTTT
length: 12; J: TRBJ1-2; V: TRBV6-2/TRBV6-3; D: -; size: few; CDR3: CASRIRGHGYTF; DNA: TGTGCCAGCAGGATCCGAGGCCATGGCTACACCTTC
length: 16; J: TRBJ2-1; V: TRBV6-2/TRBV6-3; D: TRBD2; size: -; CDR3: CASSYSAGGIRNEQFF; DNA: TGTGCCAGCAGTTATTCAGCGGGGGGGATAAGGAATGAGCAGTTCTTC
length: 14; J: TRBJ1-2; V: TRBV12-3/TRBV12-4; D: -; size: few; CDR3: CASSHLLGWYGYTF; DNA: TGTGCCAGCAGCCACCTTCTGGGCTGGTATGGCTACACCTTC
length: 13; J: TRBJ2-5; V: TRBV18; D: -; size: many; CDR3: CASSPTAQETQYF; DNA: TGTGCCAGCTCACCGACAGCCCAAGAGACCCAGTACTTC
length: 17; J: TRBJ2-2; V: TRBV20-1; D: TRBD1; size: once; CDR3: CSARVAFRQGITGELFF; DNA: TGCAGTGCTAGAGTGGCTTTCCGACAGGGGATCACCGGGGAGCTGTTTTTT
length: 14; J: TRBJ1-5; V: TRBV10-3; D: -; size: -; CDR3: CAISDGNSNQPQHF; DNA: TGTGCCATCAGTGACGGGAATAGCAATCAGCCCCAGCATTTT
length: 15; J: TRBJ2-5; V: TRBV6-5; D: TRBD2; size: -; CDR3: CASSWTSGTQETQYF; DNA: TGTGCCAGCAGTTGGACTAGCGGGACCCAAGAGACCCAGTACTTC
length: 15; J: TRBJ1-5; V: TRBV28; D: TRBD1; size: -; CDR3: CASSRTGGQRQPQHF; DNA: TGTGCCAGCAGCCGGACAGGGGGCCAACGTCAGCCCCAGCATTTT
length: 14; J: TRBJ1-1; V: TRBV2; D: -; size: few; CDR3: CASSRDILNTEAFF; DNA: TGTGCCAGCAGTAGGGACATATTGAACACTGAAGCTTTCTTT
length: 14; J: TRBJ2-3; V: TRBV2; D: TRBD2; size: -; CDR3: CASSLERGADTQYF; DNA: TGTGCCAGCAGTCTAGAGCGGGGGGCAGATACGCAGTATTTT
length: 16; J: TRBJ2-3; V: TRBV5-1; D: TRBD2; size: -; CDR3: CASSPAISGTTDTQYF; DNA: TGCGCCAGCAGCCCGGCAATTAGCGGGACCACAGATACGCAGTATTTT
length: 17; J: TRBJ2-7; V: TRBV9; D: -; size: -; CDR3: CASSVTPGRELSYEQYF; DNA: TGTGCCAGCAGCGTAACACCCGGCAGGGAGCTCTCCTACGAGCAGTACTTC
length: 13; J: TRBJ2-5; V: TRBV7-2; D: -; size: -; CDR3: CASSQSGRGTQYF; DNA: TGTGCCAGCAGCCAATCTGGGCGGGGGACCCAGTACTTC
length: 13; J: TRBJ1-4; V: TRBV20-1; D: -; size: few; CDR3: CSASRSENEKLFF; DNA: TGCAGTGCTAGTAGGTCAGAGAATGAAAAACTGTTTTTT
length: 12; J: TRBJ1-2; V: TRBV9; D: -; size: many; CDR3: CASSEQNYGYTF; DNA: TGTGCCAGCAGCGAACAGAACTATGGCTACACCTTC
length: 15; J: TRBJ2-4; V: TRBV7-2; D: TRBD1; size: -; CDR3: CASSLRTPGQGLQYF; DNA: TGTGCCAGCAGCTTAAGGACGCCGGGACAGGGTCTTCAGTACTTC
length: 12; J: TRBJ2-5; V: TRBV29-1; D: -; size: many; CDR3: CSVVRLEETQYF; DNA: TGCAGCGTTGTTCGCCTTGAAGAGACCCAGTACTTC
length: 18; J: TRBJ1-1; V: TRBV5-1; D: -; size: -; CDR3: CASSSIPGTAQRNTEAFF; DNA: TGCGCCAGCAGCTCAATTCCGGGGACTGCTCAAAGGAACACTGAAGCTTTCTTT
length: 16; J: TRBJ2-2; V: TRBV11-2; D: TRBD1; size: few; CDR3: CASSLSGRGLAGELFF; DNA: TGTGCCAGCAGCTTAAGTGGCAGGGGGCTGGCCGGGGAGCTGTTTTTT
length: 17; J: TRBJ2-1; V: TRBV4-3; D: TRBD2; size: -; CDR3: CASSQDVGLAGYNEQFF; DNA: TGCGCCAGCAGCCAAGATGTGGGACTAGCGGGGTACAATGAGCAGTTCTTC
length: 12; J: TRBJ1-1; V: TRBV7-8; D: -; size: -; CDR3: CASSQLGGEAFF; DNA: TGTGCCAGCAGCCAACTTGGGGGTGAAGCTTTCTTT
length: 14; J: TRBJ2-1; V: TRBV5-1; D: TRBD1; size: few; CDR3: CASSLDRSYNEQFF; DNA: TGCGCCAGCAGTTTGGACAGGTCCTACAATGAGCAGTTCTTC
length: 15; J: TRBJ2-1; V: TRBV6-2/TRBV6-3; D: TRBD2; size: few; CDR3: CASQTYSSGRVLEFF; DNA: TGTGCCAGCCAGACCTATTCTAGCGGGAGGGTGTTGGAGTTCTTC
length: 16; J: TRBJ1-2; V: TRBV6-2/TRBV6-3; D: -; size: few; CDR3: CASSYARWDRKAGYTF; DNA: TGTGCCAGCAGTTACGCTCGCTGGGACCGTAAGGCTGGCTACACCTTC
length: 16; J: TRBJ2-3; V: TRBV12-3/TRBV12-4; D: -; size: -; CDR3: CASSLLRRFLRDTQYF; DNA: TGTGCCAGCAGTTTGCTGCGGAGGTTTCTCAGGGATACGCAGTATTTT
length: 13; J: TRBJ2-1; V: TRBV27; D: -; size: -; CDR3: CASSTRTDNEQFF; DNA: TGTGCCAGCAGTACCAGGACAGACAATGAGCAGTTCTTC